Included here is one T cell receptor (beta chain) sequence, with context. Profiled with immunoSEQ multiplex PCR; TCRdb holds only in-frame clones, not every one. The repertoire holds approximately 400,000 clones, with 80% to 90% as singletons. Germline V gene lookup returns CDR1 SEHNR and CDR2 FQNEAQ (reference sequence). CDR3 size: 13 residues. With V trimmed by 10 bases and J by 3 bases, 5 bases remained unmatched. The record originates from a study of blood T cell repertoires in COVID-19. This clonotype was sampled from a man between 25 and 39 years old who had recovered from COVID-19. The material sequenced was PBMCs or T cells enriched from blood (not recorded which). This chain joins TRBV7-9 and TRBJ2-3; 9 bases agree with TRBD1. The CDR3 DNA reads TGTGCCATTGGGGGACAGGGTACAGATACGCAGTATTTT. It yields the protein CAIGGQGTDTQYF.